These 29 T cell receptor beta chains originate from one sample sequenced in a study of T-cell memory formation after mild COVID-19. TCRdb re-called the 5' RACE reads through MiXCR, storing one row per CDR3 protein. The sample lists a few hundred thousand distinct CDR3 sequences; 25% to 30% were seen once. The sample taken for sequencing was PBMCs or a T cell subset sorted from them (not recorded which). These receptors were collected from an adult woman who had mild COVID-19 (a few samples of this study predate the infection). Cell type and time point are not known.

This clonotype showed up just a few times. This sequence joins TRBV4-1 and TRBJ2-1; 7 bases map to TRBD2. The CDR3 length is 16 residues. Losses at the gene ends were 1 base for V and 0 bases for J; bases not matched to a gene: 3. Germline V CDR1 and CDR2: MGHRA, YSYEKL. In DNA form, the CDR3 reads TGCGCCAGCAGCCAAGGGGAGGGGAGCTCCTACAATGAGCAGTTCTTC. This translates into CASSQGEGSSYNEQFF.

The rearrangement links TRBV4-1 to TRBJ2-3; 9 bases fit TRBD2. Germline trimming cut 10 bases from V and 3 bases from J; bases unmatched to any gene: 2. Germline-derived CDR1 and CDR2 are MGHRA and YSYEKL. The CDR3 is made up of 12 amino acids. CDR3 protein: CATSGGTDTQYF. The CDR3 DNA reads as TGCGCCACGAGCGGGGGGACAGATACGCAGTATTTT.

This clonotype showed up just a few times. CDR3 DNA: TGTGCCAGCAGCCCACGCGGGCAAACCACAGATACGCAGTATTTT. Amino acids: CASSPRGQTTDTQYF. This sequence joins TRBV7-9 and TRBJ2-3, with a weak D call TRBD2 (5 bases). The V end was cut by 5 bases, the J end by 2 bases, with 14 bases between. Germline V gives CDR1 SEHNR, CDR2 FQNEAQ (reference sequence). The CDR3 is 15 amino acids.

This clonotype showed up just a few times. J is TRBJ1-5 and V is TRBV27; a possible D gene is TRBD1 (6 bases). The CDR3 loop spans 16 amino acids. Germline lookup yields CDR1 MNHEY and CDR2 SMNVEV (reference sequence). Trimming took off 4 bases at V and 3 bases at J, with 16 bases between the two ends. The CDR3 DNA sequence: TGTGCCAGCAGTTCCTCCTTCGACAGGTTCAATCAGCCCCAGCATTTT. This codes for CASSSSFDRFNQPQHF.

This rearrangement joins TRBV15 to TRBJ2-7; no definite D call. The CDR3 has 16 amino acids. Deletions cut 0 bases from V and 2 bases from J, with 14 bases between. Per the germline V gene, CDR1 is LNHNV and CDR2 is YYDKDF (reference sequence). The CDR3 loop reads CATSRDLSAGAYEQYF. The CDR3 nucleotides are TGTGCCACCAGCAGAGATCTTTCGGCAGGAGCCTACGAGCAGTACTTC. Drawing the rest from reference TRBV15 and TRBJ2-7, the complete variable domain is DAMVIQNPRYQVTQFGKPVTLSCSQTLNHNVMYWYQQKSSQAPKLLFHYYDKDFNNEADTPDNFQSRRPNTSFCFLDIRSPGLGDTAMYLCATSRDLSAGAYEQYFGPGTRLTVT.

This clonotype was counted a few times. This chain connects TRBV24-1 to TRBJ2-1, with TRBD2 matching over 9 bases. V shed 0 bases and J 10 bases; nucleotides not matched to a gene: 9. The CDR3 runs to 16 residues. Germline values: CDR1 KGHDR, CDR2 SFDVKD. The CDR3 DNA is TGTGCCACCAGTGATTTGGGCCTAGCGGGGCGTATAGAGCAGTTCTTC. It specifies CATSDLGLAGRIEQFF.

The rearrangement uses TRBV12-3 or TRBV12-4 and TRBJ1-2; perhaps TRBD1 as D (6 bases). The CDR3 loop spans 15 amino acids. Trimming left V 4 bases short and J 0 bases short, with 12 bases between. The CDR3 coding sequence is TGTGCCAGCAGTTGGACGGAGGGGGCTAACTATGGCTACACCTTC. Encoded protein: CASSWTEGANYGYTF.

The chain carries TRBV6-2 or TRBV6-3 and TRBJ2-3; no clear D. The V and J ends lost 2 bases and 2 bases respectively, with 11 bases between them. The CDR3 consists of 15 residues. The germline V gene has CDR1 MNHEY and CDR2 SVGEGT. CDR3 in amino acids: CASSYGPPVTDTQYF. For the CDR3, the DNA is TGTGCCAGCAGTTACGGGCCCCCAGTCACAGATACGCAGTATTTT.

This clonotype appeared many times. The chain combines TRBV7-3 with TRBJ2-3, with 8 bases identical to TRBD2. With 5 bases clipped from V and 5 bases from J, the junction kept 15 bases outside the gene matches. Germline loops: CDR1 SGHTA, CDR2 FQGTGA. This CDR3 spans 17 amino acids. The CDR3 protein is CASSPFRAGVLKDTQYF. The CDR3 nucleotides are TGTGCCAGCAGCCCATTTAGAGCGGGAGTGTTGAAAGATACGCAGTATTTT.

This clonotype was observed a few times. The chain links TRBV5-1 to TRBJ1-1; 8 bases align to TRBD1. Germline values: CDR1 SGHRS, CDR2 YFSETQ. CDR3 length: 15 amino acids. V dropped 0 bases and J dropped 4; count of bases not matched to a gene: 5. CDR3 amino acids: CASSLGAGGGTEAFF. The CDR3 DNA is TGCGCCAGCAGCTTGGGTGCAGGGGGCGGCACTGAAGCTTTCTTT. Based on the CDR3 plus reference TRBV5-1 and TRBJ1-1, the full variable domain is KAGVTQTPRYLIKTRGQQVTLSCSPISGHRSVSWYQQTPGQGLQFLFEYFSETQRNKGNFPGRFSGRQFSNSRSEMNVSTLELGDSALYLCASSLGAGGGTEAFFGQGTRLTVV.

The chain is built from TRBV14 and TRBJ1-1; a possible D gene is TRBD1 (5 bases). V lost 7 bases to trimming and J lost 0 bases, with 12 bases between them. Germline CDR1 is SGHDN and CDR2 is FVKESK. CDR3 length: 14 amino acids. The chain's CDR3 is CASTRWGMNTEAFF. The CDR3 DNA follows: TGTGCCAGCACCCGATGGGGCATGAACACTGAAGCTTTCTTT.

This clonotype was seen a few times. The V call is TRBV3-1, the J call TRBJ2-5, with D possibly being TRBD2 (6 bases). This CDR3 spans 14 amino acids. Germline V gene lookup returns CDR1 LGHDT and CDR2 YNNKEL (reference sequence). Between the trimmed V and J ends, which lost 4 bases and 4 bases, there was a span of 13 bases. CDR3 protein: CASSRRGGRETQYF. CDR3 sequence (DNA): TGTGCCAGCAGCCGCCGGGGAGGAAGAGAGACCCAGTACTTC.

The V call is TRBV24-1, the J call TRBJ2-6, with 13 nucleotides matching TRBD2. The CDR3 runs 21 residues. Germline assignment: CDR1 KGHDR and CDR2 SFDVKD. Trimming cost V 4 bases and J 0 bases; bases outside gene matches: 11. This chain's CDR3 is CATSDPTEGLAGLSGANVLTF. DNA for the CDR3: TGTGCCACCAGTGACCCTACCGAGGGACTAGCGGGGCTCTCTGGGGCCAACGTCCTGACTTTC.

The CDR3 reads CASLQAEKKYEQYF. CDR3 DNA sequence: TGTGCCAGCCTTCAAGCGGAAAAGAAGTACGAGCAGTACTTC. The chain is built from TRBV12-3 or TRBV12-4 and TRBJ2-7, with a weak D call TRBD2 (5 bases). This CDR3 comprises 14 residues. V was trimmed by 8 bases and J by 4 bases, leaving 18 bases between them.

The DNA of the CDR3 is TGTGCCAGCAGACCACTTTCGGGTCACCAAGAGACCCAGTACTTC. Protein: CASRPLSGHQETQYF. The chain combines TRBV27 with TRBJ2-5; D unclear. The CDR3 runs to 15 residues. Germline CDR1 is MNHEY and CDR2 is SMNVEV (reference sequence). The V gene lost 6 bases and the J gene lost 0 bases, with 14 bases spanning the gap.

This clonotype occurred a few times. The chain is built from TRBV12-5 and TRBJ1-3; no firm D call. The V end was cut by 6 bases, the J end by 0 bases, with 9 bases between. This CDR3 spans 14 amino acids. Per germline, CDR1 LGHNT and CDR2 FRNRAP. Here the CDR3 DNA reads TGTGCTAGTGGGGCAAGGATCTCTGGAAACACCATATATTTT. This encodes CASGARISGNTIYF.

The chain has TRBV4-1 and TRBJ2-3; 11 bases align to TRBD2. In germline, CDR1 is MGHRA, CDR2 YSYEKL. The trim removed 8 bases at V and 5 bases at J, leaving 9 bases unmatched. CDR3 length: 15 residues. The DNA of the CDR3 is TGCGCCAGCTTACCGTTAGCGGGGGGGAAAGATACGCAGTATTTT. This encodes CASLPLAGGKDTQYF.

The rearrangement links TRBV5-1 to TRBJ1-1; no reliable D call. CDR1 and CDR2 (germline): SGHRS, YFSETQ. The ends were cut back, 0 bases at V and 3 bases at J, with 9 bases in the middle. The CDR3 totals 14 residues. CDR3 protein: CASSLGQPHTEAFF. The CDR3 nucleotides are TGCGCCAGCAGCTTGGGGCAGCCTCACACTGAAGCTTTCTTT.

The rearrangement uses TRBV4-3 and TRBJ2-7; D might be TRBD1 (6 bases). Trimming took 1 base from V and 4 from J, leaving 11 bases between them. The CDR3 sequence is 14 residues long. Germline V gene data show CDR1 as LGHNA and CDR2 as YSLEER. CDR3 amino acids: CASSQVRQGYEQYF. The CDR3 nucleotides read TGCGCCAGCAGCCAAGTACGGCAGGGGTACGAGCAGTACTTC.

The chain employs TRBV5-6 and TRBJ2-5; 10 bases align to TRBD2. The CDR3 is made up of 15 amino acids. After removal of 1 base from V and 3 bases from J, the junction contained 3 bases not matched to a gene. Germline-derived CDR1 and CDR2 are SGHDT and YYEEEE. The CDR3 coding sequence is TGTGCCAGCAGCTTGTGGCTAGCGGGAGAAGAGACCCAGTACTTC. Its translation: CASSLWLAGEETQYF.

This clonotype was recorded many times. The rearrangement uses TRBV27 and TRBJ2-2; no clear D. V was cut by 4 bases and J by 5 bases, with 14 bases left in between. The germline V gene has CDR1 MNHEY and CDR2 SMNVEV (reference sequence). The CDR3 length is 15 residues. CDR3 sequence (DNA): TGTGCCAGCAGTTGGGCACCCGCAGTAACCGGGGAGCTGTTTTTT. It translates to CASSWAPAVTGELFF.

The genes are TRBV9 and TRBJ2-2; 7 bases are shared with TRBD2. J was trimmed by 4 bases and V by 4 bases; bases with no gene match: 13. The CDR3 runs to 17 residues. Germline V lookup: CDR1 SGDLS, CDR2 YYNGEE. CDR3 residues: CASSPAGFAGVTGELFF. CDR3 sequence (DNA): TGTGCCAGCAGCCCAGCGGGGTTTGCGGGAGTCACCGGGGAGCTGTTTTTT.

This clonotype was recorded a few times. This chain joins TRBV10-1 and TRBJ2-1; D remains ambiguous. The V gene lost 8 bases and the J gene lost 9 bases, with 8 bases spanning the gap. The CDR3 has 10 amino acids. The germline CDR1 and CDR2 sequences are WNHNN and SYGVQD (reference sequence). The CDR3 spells CASDITEQFF. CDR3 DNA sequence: TGCGCCAGCGATATCACTGAGCAGTTCTTC.

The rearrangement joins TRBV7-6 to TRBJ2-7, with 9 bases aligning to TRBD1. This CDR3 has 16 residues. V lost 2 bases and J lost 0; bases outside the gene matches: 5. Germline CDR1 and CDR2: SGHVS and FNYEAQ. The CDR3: CASSLSGTGSSYEQYF. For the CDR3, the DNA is TGTGCCAGCAGCTTATCCGGGACAGGGAGCTCCTACGAGCAGTACTTC.

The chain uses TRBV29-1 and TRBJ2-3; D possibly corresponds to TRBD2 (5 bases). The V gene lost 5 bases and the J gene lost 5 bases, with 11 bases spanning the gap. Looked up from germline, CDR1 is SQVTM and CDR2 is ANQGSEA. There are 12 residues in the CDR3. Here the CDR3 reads CSVRESGDTQYF. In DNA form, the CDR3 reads TGCAGCGTTCGGGAAAGCGGAGATACGCAGTATTTT.

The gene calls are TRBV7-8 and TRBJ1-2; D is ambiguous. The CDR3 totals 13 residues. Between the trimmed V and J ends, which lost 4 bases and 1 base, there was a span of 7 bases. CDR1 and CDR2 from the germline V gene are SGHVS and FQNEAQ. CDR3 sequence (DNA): TGTGCCAGCAGCTCGAGGGTTAACTATGGCTACACCTTC. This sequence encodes CASSSRVNYGYTF.

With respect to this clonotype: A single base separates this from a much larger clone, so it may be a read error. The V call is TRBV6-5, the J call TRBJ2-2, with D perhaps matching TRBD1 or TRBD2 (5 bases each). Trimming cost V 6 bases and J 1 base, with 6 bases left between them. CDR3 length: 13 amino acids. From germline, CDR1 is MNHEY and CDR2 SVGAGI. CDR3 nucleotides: TGTGCCAGCAGGGGGGAGAACACCGGGGAGCTGTTTTTT. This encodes CASRGENTGELFF.

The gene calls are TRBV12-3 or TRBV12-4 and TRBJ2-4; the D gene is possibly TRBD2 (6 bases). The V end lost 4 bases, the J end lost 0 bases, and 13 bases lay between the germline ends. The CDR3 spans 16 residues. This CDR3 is CASSYIGTLAKNIQYF. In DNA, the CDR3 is TGTGCCAGCAGTTACATCGGGACTTTAGCCAAAAACATTCAGTACTTC.

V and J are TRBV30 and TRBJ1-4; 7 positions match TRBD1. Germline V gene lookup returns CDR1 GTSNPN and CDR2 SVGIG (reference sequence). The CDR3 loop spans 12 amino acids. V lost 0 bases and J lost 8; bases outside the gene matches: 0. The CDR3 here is CAWSVRGEKLFF. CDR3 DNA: TGTGCCTGGAGTGTCAGGGGGGAAAAACTGTTTTTT.